This entry lists 31 T cell receptor beta chains sequenced from one sample in a study of CD8 T cells in Susac syndrome. RNA, at about 0.45 to 1 ug, was reverse transcribed with random hexamers. TCRdb re-derived calls from the immunoSEQ multiplex PCR reads in MiXCR, one entry per CDR3 protein. Found here are about 80,000 distinct CDR3 sequences, roughly nine tenths of them singletons; the top ten hold just over 0.5%. The specimen was CD8+ T cells from PBMCs. The receptors derive from a human donor with multiple sclerosis.

The chain links TRBV5-1 to TRBJ1-2; tentative D call: TRBD1 (6 bases). Germline values: CDR1 SGHRS, CDR2 YFSETQ. V gave up 0 bases and J gave up 8 bases, with 23 bases separating them. The CDR3 length is 17 residues. CDR3 amino acids: CASSLAGPTTGGNGYTF. The CDR3 DNA reads TGCGCCAGCAGCTTGGCCGGTCCAACCACGGGGGGCAACGGCTACACCTTC.

The chain is built from TRBV7-9 and TRBJ1-2; 10 nucleotides line up with TRBD1. The ends lost 5 bases at V and 5 bases at J; junction bases unmatched: 8. This CDR3 comprises 15 residues. The germline CDR1 and CDR2 sequences are SEHNR and FQNEAQ (reference sequence). DNA of the CDR3: TGTGCCAGCAGCGCGGTGACAGGGGGCCAATATGGCTACACCTTC. It encodes CASSAVTGGQYGYTF.

The V call is TRBV28, the J call TRBJ1-5, with D uncertain. V was clipped by 4 bases and J by 6 bases, with 16 bases between them. Germline V gene sequence: CDR1 MDHEN, CDR2 SYDVKM. This CDR3 has 15 residues. This chain's CDR3 is CASSSRGPLGQPQHF. DNA of the CDR3: TGTGCCAGCAGTTCGCGAGGCCCGCTAGGTCAGCCCCAGCATTTT.

V gene TRBV6-2 or TRBV6-3 combines with J gene TRBJ1-2; the D gene is possibly TRBD1 (5 bases). In germline, CDR1 is MNHEY, CDR2 SVGEGT. V was cut by 0 bases and J by 4 bases, with 15 bases left in between. The CDR3 runs to 16 residues. The CDR3 bases are TGTGCCAGCAGTTACTCTCTCGTGGGGGATGTCTATGGCTACACCTTC. Translated: CASSYSLVGDVYGYTF.

The chain uses TRBV28 and TRBJ2-1; 7 bases match TRBD2. The CDR3 extends over 15 amino acids. Unmatched junction bases numbered 6, after V lost 2 bases and J lost 5 bases. Germline values: CDR1 MDHEN, CDR2 SYDVKM. The CDR3: CASSLGTTLHNEQFF. The CDR3 DNA follows: TGTGCCAGCAGTTTAGGGACTACTCTGCACAATGAGCAGTTCTTC.

This chain links TRBV5-4 with TRBJ2-7; the D gene is possibly TRBD1 (8 bases). V was clipped by 4 bases and J by 4 bases, with 12 bases between them. The CDR3 spans 13 residues. Germline lookup yields CDR1 SGHNT and CDR2 YYREEE (reference sequence). DNA for the CDR3: TGTGCCAGCAGCGACAGGGGAGGGTACGAGCAGTACTTC. Encoded protein: CASSDRGGYEQYF.

This chain connects TRBV4-3 to TRBJ2-1, with 7 bases that match TRBD2. The trim removed 1 base at V and 7 bases at J, leaving 4 bases unmatched. The CDR3 is 14 residues long. Germline loops: CDR1 LGHNA, CDR2 YSLEER. DNA for the CDR3: TGCGCCAGCAGCCAAGCCCCTAGCGGAAATGAGCAGTTCTTC. The encoded protein is CASSQAPSGNEQFF.

This chain connects TRBV2 to TRBJ2-7; 7 nucleotides agree with TRBD1. V lost 3 bases to trimming and J lost 3 bases; unmatched junction nucleotides: 5. This CDR3 has 14 amino acids. The V gene's germline CDR1 is SNHLY and CDR2 FYNNEI. The CDR3 loop is CASSEGDSGYEQYF. In nucleotides, the CDR3 is TGTGCCAGCAGTGAGGGGGACAGTGGCTACGAGCAGTACTTC.

V and J are TRBV14 and TRBJ2-1; 10 positions match TRBD2. V gave up 4 bases and J gave up 7 bases; unmatched junction bases: 7. This CDR3 contains 15 residues. From germline, CDR1 is SGHDN and CDR2 FVKESK. This chain's CDR3 is CASSLLAGVGNEQFF. The CDR3 coding sequence is TGTGCCAGCAGCCTTCTAGCGGGAGTTGGGAATGAGCAGTTCTTC. The whole variable domain, filled in from reference TRBV14 and TRBJ2-1, reads EAGVTQFPSHSVIEKGQTVTLRCDPISGHDNLYWYRRVMGKEIKFLLHFVKESKQDESGMPNNRFLAERTGGTYSTLKVQPAELEDSGVYFCASSLLAGVGNEQFFGPGTRLTVL.

CDR3 sequence (DNA): TGTGCCAGCAGCCAAGAAAGGGGGGGGGAGCAGTACTTC. Amino acids: CASSQERGGEQYF. This chain links TRBV14 with TRBJ2-7; possibly TRBD2 for D (7 bases). This CDR3 spans 13 amino acids. Per the germline V gene, CDR1 is SGHDN and CDR2 is FVKESK. Trimming pared 0 bases from V and 7 bases from J, leaving 10 bases between.

The chain has TRBV7-3 and TRBJ1-1; D is possibly TRBD1 (6 bases). V was trimmed by 4 bases and J by 4 bases, leaving 13 bases between them. The germline V gene encodes CDR1 SGHTA and CDR2 FQGTGA. The CDR3 has 14 residues. CDR3: CASSSLGGTTEAFF. For the CDR3, the DNA is TGTGCCAGCAGCTCCCTTGGGGGCACCACTGAAGCTTTCTTT.

The V and J genes are TRBV28 and TRBJ2-1; D ambiguous. Deletions cut 7 bases from V and 0 bases from J, with 16 bases between. This CDR3 spans 16 amino acids. Germline V CDR1 and CDR2: MDHEN, SYDVKM. CDR3 protein: CASTSLSGASYNEQFF. CDR3 sequence (DNA): TGTGCCAGCACATCCCTTTCGGGCGCCTCCTACAATGAGCAGTTCTTC.

The chain carries TRBV6-1 and TRBJ2-1; D call uncertain. Germline CDR1 MNHNS, CDR2 SASEGT. V was shortened by 7 bases and J by 0 bases, with 7 bases between the two germline ends. The CDR3 is 13 residues long. The DNA of the CDR3 is TGTGCCAGCACCCGGTACTCCTACAATGAGCAGTTCTTC. Translation gives CASTRYSYNEQFF.

The CDR3 nucleotides are TGTGCCGTACGACTAGCGTACAATGAGCAGTTCTTC. Its protein product is CAVRLAYNEQFF. The J gene is TRBJ2-1, the V gene TRBV28; 8 nucleotides align to TRBD2. J was trimmed by 4 bases and V by 11 bases; bases with no gene match: 4. Germline CDR1 and CDR2: MDHEN and SYDVKM. This CDR3 is 12 amino acids long.

The rearrangement joins TRBV9 to TRBJ2-7; a weak D match, TRBD1 (5 bases). CDR1 SGDLS and CDR2 YYNGEE come from the germline V gene. The germline V and J ends were trimmed by 2 bases and 1 base, with 10 bases remaining between them. The CDR3 contains 14 residues. The CDR3 DNA is TGTGCCAGCAGCGTTGGGGCGCAGTCCTACGAGCAGTACTTC. This sequence encodes CASSVGAQSYEQYF.

This sequence joins TRBV21-1 and TRBJ1-1; the table's D call, TRBD1, was not checked against the DNA. TRBV21-1 is marked as a pseudogene. The CDR3 totals 13 residues. The DNA for the CDR3 is TGTGCCAGCAGCAAAGTGGCGACAGGCGGGGCTTTCTTT. It specifies CASSKVATGGAFF.

The CDR3 reads CSAPGQGRYGYTF. DNA of the CDR3: TGCAGTGCTCCTGGACAGGGACGTTATGGCTACACCTTC. The chain employs TRBV20-1 and TRBJ1-2; 8 bases fit TRBD1. The germline V gene encodes CDR1 DFQATT and CDR2 SNEGSKA (reference sequence). This CDR3 is built from 13 residues. Trimming took 5 bases from V and 5 from J; bases not matched to a gene: 7.

The chain uses TRBV30 and TRBJ2-6, with D tentatively TRBD2 (6 bases). Per germline, CDR1 GTSNPN and CDR2 SVGIG (reference sequence). The CDR3 spans 16 residues. V lost 5 bases to trimming and J lost 4 bases, with 18 bases between them. The CDR3 nucleotides are TGTGCCTGGCGCCCGGTTGGGGGGAAGGGGGCCAACGTCCTGACTTTC. Translation gives CAWRPVGGKGANVLTF.

The chain combines TRBV25-1 with TRBJ1-2; the match to TRBD1 covers 7 bases. CDR1 and CDR2 from the germline V gene are MGHDK and SYGVNS. V shed 4 bases, J shed 7 bases, and the junction held 12 bases outside the gene matches. This CDR3 has 15 amino acids. The chain's CDR3 is CASSAQRGQGGGYTF. The DNA of the CDR3 is TGTGCCAGCAGTGCCCAGAGGGGGCAGGGGGGTGGCTACACCTTC.

The chain has TRBV12-3 or TRBV12-4 and TRBJ2-5; D not resolved. The CDR3 is made up of 14 amino acids. V was pared by 2 bases and J by 3 bases, with 10 bases between. CDR3 sequence: CASSLRAEKETQYF. CDR3 DNA sequence: TGTGCCAGCAGTTTAAGGGCGGAAAAAGAGACCCAGTACTTC.

This clonotype appeared a few times. This rearrangement joins TRBV7-2 to TRBJ1-1, with TRBD1 matching over 8 bases. The V and J ends lost 6 bases and 4 bases, in that order; junction bases with no gene match: 4. The CDR3 covers 13 residues. Germline lookup yields CDR1 SGHTA and CDR2 FQGNSA. In nucleotides, the CDR3 is TGTGCCAGCAGTTCTGGGACAGGCACTGAAGCTTTCTTT. As protein: CASSSGTGTEAFF.

J is TRBJ1-2 and V is TRBV20-1; D gene unclear. CDR1 is DFQATT, CDR2 SNEGSKA, per germline (reference sequence). The germline V and J ends were trimmed by 0 bases and 8 bases, with 13 bases remaining between them. The CDR3 is made up of 13 amino acids. The CDR3 region is CSARDLGRSGYTF. The CDR3 DNA reads as TGCAGTGCTAGAGATTTAGGACGGTCGGGCTACACCTTC.

The V gene is TRBV24-1, the J gene TRBJ1-2, with D uncertain. Trimming removed 1 base from V and 1 base from J, with 3 bases in between. The CDR3 runs to 13 residues. The germline V gene has CDR1 KGHDR and CDR2 SFDVKD. The CDR3 spells CATSDLYNYGYTF. CDR3 nucleotide sequence: TGTGCCACCAGTGATTTATATAACTATGGCTACACCTTC.

CDR3 DNA: TGTGCCAGCAGCGTAGGGGGTAACACCGGGGAGCTGTTTTTT. Its protein product is CASSVGGNTGELFF. The chain recombines TRBV9 with TRBJ2-2, with D uncertain. CDR1 is SGDLS and CDR2 is YYNGEE in the germline V gene. Trimming removed 0 bases at V and 2 bases at J, with 5 bases between. The CDR3 is 14 amino acids.

The genes are TRBV11-2 and TRBJ2-1; TRBD2 might be the D (5 bases). The CDR3 covers 18 residues. The ends were cut back, 5 bases at V and 0 bases at J, with 20 bases in the middle. Germline V CDR1 and CDR2: SGHAT, FQNNGV. CDR3 nucleotide sequence: TGTGCCAGCAGCCCCCTGAGAGGACTCTCGAGCTCCTACAATGAGCAGTTCTTC. Translating it yields CASSPLRGLSSSYNEQFF.

This chain joins TRBV9 and TRBJ2-3; 9 bases fit TRBD2. The CDR3 extends over 16 amino acids. The ends lost 3 bases at V and 5 bases at J; junction bases unmatched: 10. From germline, CDR1 is SGDLS and CDR2 YYNGEE. CDR3 protein: CASSDTSGREGDTQYF. In DNA, the CDR3 is TGTGCCAGCAGCGACACTAGCGGGCGCGAAGGAGATACGCAGTATTTT.

This clonotype was seen more than once but under ten times. The chain employs TRBV3-1 and TRBJ2-7; no definite D call. V lost 3 bases and J lost 0, with 9 bases in between. The CDR3 length is 14 residues. CDR1 and CDR2 from the germline V gene are LGHDT and YNNKEL (reference sequence). Here the CDR3 DNA reads TGTGCCAGCAGCCAGGGCGGTTTCTCCTACGAGCAGTACTTC. This sequence encodes CASSQGGFSYEQYF.

This sequence joins TRBV6-4 and TRBJ2-5; D is perhaps TRBD2 (6 bases). The V gene lost 8 bases and the J gene lost 5 bases, with 15 bases spanning the gap. Germline assignment: CDR1 MRHNA and CDR2 SNTAGT. This CDR3 has 13 amino acids. This CDR3 is CASSRTGGETQYF. CDR3 coding DNA: TGTGCCAGCTCCCGGACTGGAGGGGAGACCCAGTACTTC.

The chain is built from TRBV2 and TRBJ2-1; TRBD2 might be the D (6 bases). V lost 2 bases and J 15 bases, leaving 20 bases between the germline ends. The V gene's germline CDR1 is SNHLY and CDR2 FYNNEI. The CDR3 sequence is 14 residues long. The CDR3 region is CASSESLSRLARFF. CDR3 nucleotide sequence: TGTGCCAGCAGTGAAAGTTTAAGTAGGCTAGCGCGGTTCTTC.

The V call is TRBV7-2, the J call TRBJ2-3, with D possibly being TRBD1 or TRBD2 (5 bases each). This CDR3 is built from 15 residues. Trimming took 1 base from V and 7 from J, leaving 15 bases between them. The V gene's germline CDR1 is SGHTA and CDR2 FQGNSA. DNA for the CDR3: TGTGCCAGCAGCTTAGAGGGGCTAGCTTGGAATACGCAGTATTTT. Its protein product is CASSLEGLAWNTQYF.

This chain joins TRBV12-3 or TRBV12-4 and TRBJ2-1; D not certain. The V end was cut by 0 bases, the J end by 8 bases, with 5 bases between. The CDR3 consists of 12 residues. The CDR3 nucleotides are TGTGCCAGCAGTTTAGCGGTAGATGAGCAGTTCTTC. Amino acid sequence: CASSLAVDEQFF.